This TCR beta chain was sequenced in a study of shared clonotypes between healthy human individuals. About the research overall: Researchers assigned three CD4 naive, three CD4 memory, two CD8 naive and one CD8 memory plate to each donor. Findings of the study overall: Investigators collected only blood, and repertoires in tissues likely differ.

Germline-derived CDR1 and CDR2 are SGDLS and YYNGEE. This CDR3 spans 15 amino acids. Losses at the gene ends were 2 bases for V and 4 bases for J; bases not matched to a gene: 3. Details on this clone: Its antigen is not known.

In the naive CD8 group, cells lacked CD45RO and were positively selected for CCR7, so terminally differentiated effector memory CD45RA+ cells were left out. Some clones are missing from TCRdb's copy, which holds only in-frame ones; the method was immunoSEQ multiplex PCR. Of around 600,000 clones in the sample, 85% to 95% are singletons; the top ten hold approximately 0.11%. This TCR was sampled from a woman aged 30 to 39 in good health. This chain links TRBV9 with TRBJ2-2, with 9 bases that match TRBD1. The sample comprised naive CD8+ T cells sorted from blood. CDR3 loop: CASSVGTGFTGELFF. The CDR3 DNA reads as TGTGCCAGCAGCGTCGGGACAGGGTTCACCGGGGAGCTGTTTTTT.